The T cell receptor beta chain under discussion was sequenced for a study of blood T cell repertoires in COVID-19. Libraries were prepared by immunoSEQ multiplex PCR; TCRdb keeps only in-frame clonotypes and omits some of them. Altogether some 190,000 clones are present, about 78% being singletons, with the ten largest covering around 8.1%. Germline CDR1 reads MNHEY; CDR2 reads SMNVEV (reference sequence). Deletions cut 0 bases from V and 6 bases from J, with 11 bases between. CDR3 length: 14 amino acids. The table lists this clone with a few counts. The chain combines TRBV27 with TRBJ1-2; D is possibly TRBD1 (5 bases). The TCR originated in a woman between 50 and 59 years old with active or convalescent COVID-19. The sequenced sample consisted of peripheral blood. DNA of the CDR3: TGTGCCAGCAGTTTATCGGAAGGGGTCCATGGCTACACCTTC. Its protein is CASSLSEGVHGYTF.